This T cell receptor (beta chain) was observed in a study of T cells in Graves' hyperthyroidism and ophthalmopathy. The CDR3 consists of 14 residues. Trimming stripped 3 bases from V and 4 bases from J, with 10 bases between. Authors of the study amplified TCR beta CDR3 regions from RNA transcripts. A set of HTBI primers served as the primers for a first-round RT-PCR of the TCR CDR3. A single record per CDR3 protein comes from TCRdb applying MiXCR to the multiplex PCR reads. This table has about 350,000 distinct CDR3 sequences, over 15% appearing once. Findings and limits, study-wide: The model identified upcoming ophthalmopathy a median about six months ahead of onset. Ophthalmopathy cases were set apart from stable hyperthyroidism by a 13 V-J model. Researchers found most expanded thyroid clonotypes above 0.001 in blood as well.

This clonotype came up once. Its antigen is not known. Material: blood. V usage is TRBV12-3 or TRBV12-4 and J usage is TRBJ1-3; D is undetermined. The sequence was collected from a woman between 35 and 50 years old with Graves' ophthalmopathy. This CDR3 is CASSFRSPGNTIYF. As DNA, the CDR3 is TGTGCCAGCAGTTTTCGAAGTCCCGGAAACACCATATATTTT.